The clone carrying this TCR beta chain occurred a few times. The data stem from a study of blood T cells in healthy people across ages. Donation came from healthy Caucasian individuals in Russia who were aged about 6 to 100. Researchers collected ten milliliters of peripheral blood from every single donor. The CDR3 totals 12 residues. V dropped 10 bases and J dropped 7 bases, with 11 bases sitting between them. Germline CDR1 is MGHDK and CDR2 is SYGVNS. It was with a sample-barcoded 5' primer and a J-beta primer mix that a second PCR of roughly 7 to 12 cycles was run. TCRdb analysed the 5' RACE reads with MiXCR anew, one entry per CDR3 protein. This table holds around 820,000 distinct CDR3 sequences, around 25% found once. These data also formed part of another study, on T cells of mothers and their children. In that study: The study found slightly higher but non-significant overlap in related versus unrelated mother-child pairs.

This receptor was taken from a boy between 10 and 17 years old in good health. The sequencing input was blood. V gene TRBV25-1 combines with J gene TRBJ1-6; D is undetermined. CDR3 bases: TGTGCCACCACCCCGGGAAATTCACCCCTCCACTTT. It specifies CATTPGNSPLHF.